Described below is a single T cell receptor (beta chain) sequence and its context. The target antigen is unknown. The sample is drawn from a study of PD-L1 blockade in urothelial cancer. The time point was: pretreatment peripheral blood. The study's findings and limits: Below-median pretreatment blood TCR clonality was a predictor of better survival.

Method: immunoSEQ multiplex PCR; TCRdb's copy keeps in-frame clones and lacks some. The sample carries about 56,000 clones, about 85% recorded once. This sample comprised PBMCs, obtained around atezolizumab (anti-PD-L1) treatment. This receptor was obtained from a man aged 70-80 years with urothelial cancer.

CDR3 loop: CASRRLAGGFGEQYF. For the CDR3, the DNA is TGTGCCAGCAGAAGACTAGCGGGAGGATTCGGTGAGCAGTACTTC. The V and J genes are TRBV6-6 and TRBJ2-7, with 13 nucleotides matching TRBD2. J gave up 7 bases and V 6 bases, and 9 bases lay outside the gene matches. Germline CDR1 and CDR2: MNHNY and SVGAGI (reference sequence). The CDR3 has 15 amino acids.